What follows is one T cell receptor beta chain and its context. Antigen specificity is unknown. This specimen belongs to a study of cytomegalovirus exposure and HLA in healthy donors. At the level of the study: It was reported in a later analysis that the same platform had been used for the 120 or so validation repertoires as for the 550 to 750 first-cohort repertoires. General observations from the study: There were around 160 TCR beta chains listed as cytomegalovirus-associated. Reports credit the classifier with highly specific, highly sensitive diagnosis of cytomegalovirus status. In vitro testing confirmed a few CMV-associated chains as specific for CMV antigens.

The CDR3 is 16 residues long. Germline CDR1 MNHEY, CDR2 SMNVEV (reference sequence). The V and J ends lost 1 base and 10 bases, in that order; junction bases with no gene match: 7. Sequenced by immunoSEQ multiplex PCR; TCRdb stores in-frame clones only, minus some. Of 100,000 to 150,000 clones listed, roughly 90% are singletons. The sequence came from a woman aged 18 to 35 in good health and CMV-seronegative. The chain links TRBV27 to TRBJ2-3; 14 nucleotides agree with TRBD2. Material for sequencing was PBMCs. The CDR3 coding sequence is TGTGCCAGCAGTTTATTGGGACTAGCGGGAGAAGGCTCGCAGTATTTT. It is translated as CASSLLGLAGEGSQYF.